The rows below give T cell receptor beta chains drawn from one sample of a study of T-cell memory formation after mild COVID-19. TCRdb fed the 5' RACE reads into MiXCR, producing one record per CDR3 protein. Of fewer than 250,000 distinct CDR3 sequences in the sample, 27% are singletons; the top ten hold roughly 11%. Sample: PBMCs or a T cell subset sorted from them (not recorded which). These receptors all come from an adult woman who had mild COVID-19 (a few samples of this study predate the infection). Cell type and time point are not known. Each CDR3 is given with its conserved first and last residue. Fields, in order: clone size, D gene, J gene, CDR3 length, V gene, CDR3 protein, CDR3 DNA. A D gene is named only where the DNA matches it firmly. Where a row states a size, it is once, few, many or the class of an expanded clone; other rows omit it.

>few|TRBD2|TRBJ2-1|16|TRBV5-6
CASSSLPIAGLNEQFF
TGTGCCAGCAGCTCGCTCCCAATAGCGGGATTAAATGAGCAGTTCTTC
>NA|TRBD2|TRBJ2-7|17|TRBV5-1
CASSSGLAGEVLNEQYF
TGCGCCAGCAGCTCCGGACTAGCGGGAGAGGTTCTAAACGAGCAGTACTTC
>NA|NA|TRBJ2-1|13|TRBV29-1
CSAISPGINEQFF
TGCAGCGCCATCTCCCCCGGAATCAATGAGCAGTTCTTC
>few|NA|TRBJ2-1|14|TRBV14
CASSQVGRGTEQFF
TGTGCCAGCAGCCAGGTAGGGCGGGGAACTGAGCAGTTCTTC
>NA|TRBD2|TRBJ2-1|15|TRBV5-1
CASSSGVAGNNEQFF
TGCGCCAGCAGCTCCGGAGTAGCGGGGAACAATGAGCAGTTCTTC
>few|NA|TRBJ1-1|14|TRBV6-5
CASSYGLPPTEAFF
TGTGCCAGCAGTTACGGCCTGCCGCCCACTGAAGCTTTCTTT
>NA|NA|TRBJ2-5|12|TRBV6-1
CASELYQETQYF
TGTGCCAGCGAACTGTACCAAGAGACCCAGTACTTC
>NA|TRBD2|TRBJ2-1|16|TRBV7-2
CASSLASGSSYNEQFF
TGTGCCAGCAGCTTAGCCAGCGGGAGCTCCTACAATGAGCAGTTCTTC
>NA|NA|TRBJ2-7|14|TRBV6-4
CASRLRVMIYEQYF
TGTGCCAGCAGGCTCAGGGTCATGATCTACGAGCAGTACTTC
>NA|NA|TRBJ2-1|12|TRBV7-9
CASSLLLAEQFF
TGTGCCAGCAGCCTCCTCCTAGCCGAGCAGTTCTTC
>NA|NA|TRBJ2-1|13|TRBV6-2/TRBV6-3
CASSYSLFGEQFF
TGTGCCAGCAGTTACTCGCTTTTTGGTGAGCAGTTCTTC
>few|TRBD1|TRBJ1-1|14|TRBV5-1
CASSLPGGNTEAFF
TGCGCCAGCAGCTTACCAGGGGGGAACACTGAAGCTTTCTTT
>NA|NA|TRBJ2-3|12|TRBV5-6
CASSLGGSTQYF
TGTGCCAGCAGCTTGGGGGGGAGTACGCAGTATTTT
>NA|NA|TRBJ1-1|11|TRBV27
CASSGPVEAFF
TGTGCCAGCAGTGGGCCTGTTGAGGCTTTCTTT
>few|NA|TRBJ1-1|18|TRBV3-1
CASSPLGIDSQMNTEAFF
TGTGCCAGCAGCCCCCTGGGGATCGACAGCCAGATGAACACTGAAGCTTTCTTT
>NA|NA|TRBJ1-6|11|TRBV5-4
CASSWADTLHF
TGTGCCAGCAGCTGGGCCGACACCCTCCACTTT
>few|NA|TRBJ2-3|13|TRBV29-1
CSVGHRGGDTQYF
TGCAGCGTTGGACACAGGGGAGGGGATACGCAGTATTTT
>few|NA|TRBJ2-2|16|TRBV24-1
CATSPGHPANTGELFF
TGTGCCACCAGTCCGGGACATCCAGCGAACACCGGGGAGCTGTTTTTT
>few|NA|TRBJ2-1|12|TRBV27
CASSPSQDEQFF
TGTGCCAGTTCTCCCTCGCAGGATGAGCAGTTCTTC
>NA|NA|TRBJ2-5|13|TRBV6-6
CASSTGTEETQYF
TGTGCCAGCAGCACAGGGACGGAAGAGACCCAGTACTTC
>NA|TRBD1|TRBJ1-2|13|TRBV29-1
CSAPGQGDYGYTF
TGCAGCGCCCCGGGACAGGGTGACTATGGCTACACCTTC
>once|TRBD2|TRBJ2-3|18|TRBV2
CASSYGLVTSGRTDTQYF
TGTGCCAGCAGTTATGGGTTGGTGACTAGCGGGAGGACAGATACGCAGTATTTT
>NA|NA|TRBJ1-5|16|TRBV28
CASSSEGDYRNQPQHF
TGTGCCAGCAGTTCGGAGGGAGACTATCGCAATCAGCCCCAGCATTTT
>NA|NA|TRBJ2-2|15|TRBV11-1
CASSQKPGYNGELFF
TGTGCCAGCAGCCAGAAGCCAGGGTACAACGGGGAGCTGTTTTTT
>NA|NA|TRBJ2-7|16|TRBV12-3/TRBV12-4
CASSPTLTVTFYEQYF
TGTGCCAGCAGCCCAACCTTGACGGTAACATTCTACGAGCAGTACTTC
>many|TRBD1|TRBJ2-1|16|TRBV10-3
CAISDPNRGRHNEQFF
TGTGCCATCAGTGACCCCAACAGGGGTCGCCACAATGAGCAGTTCTTC
>NA|NA|TRBJ1-1|12|TRBV6-1
CASSESGQEAFF
TGTGCCAGCAGTGAATCGGGGCAGGAAGCTTTCTTT
>NA|NA|TRBJ2-7|15|TRBV3-1
CASSPWRGGPYEQYF
TGTGCCAGCAGCCCATGGAGGGGGGGCCCCTACGAGCAGTACTTC
>NA|NA|TRBJ2-1|13|TRBV6-4
CASSFGETYEQFF
TGTGCCAGCTCTTTCGGGGAAACCTATGAGCAGTTCTTC
>few|TRBD2|TRBJ2-1|18|TRBV4-1
CASSHPGTSGIIYNEQFF
TGCGCCAGCAGCCATCCCGGGACTAGCGGTATAATTTACAATGAGCAGTTCTTC
>few|TRBD1|TRBJ1-6|14|TRBV20-1
CSATGTGYNSPLHF
TGCAGTGCTACCGGGACAGGTTACAATTCACCCCTCCACTTT
>NA|NA|TRBJ1-5|12|TRBV3-1
CASSQENQPQHF
TGTGCCAGCAGCCAGGAAAATCAGCCCCAGCATTTT
>few|TRBD2|TRBJ2-1|15|TRBV20-1
CSAGEPSGISIEQFF
TGCAGTGCCGGAGAACCTAGCGGGATATCTATTGAGCAGTTCTTC
>few|NA|TRBJ2-1|15|TRBV2
CASSEHRSSYNEQFF
TGTGCCAGCAGTGAACACCGGAGCTCCTACAATGAGCAGTTCTTC
>few|NA|TRBJ2-2|13|TRBV12-3/TRBV12-4
CASSLPFGGELFF
TGTGCCAGCAGTTTGCCCTTTGGCGGGGAGCTGTTTTTT
>few|NA|TRBJ1-2|17|TRBV6-6
CASSYSRPDPPNYGYTF
TGTGCCAGCAGTTACTCAAGGCCAGACCCCCCTAACTATGGCTACACCTTC
>NA|NA|TRBJ1-1|15|TRBV6-2/TRBV6-3
CASRTAGAGNTEAFF
TGTGCCAGCAGGACCGCAGGGGCGGGGAACACTGAAGCTTTCTTT
>NA|NA|TRBJ1-6|14|TRBV20-1
CSALESSYNSPLHF
TGCAGTGCCTTAGAGAGCTCCTATAATTCACCCCTCCACTTT
>NA|TRBD2|TRBJ2-3|16|TRBV20-1
CSARDLASGEADTQYF
TGCAGTGCTAGAGATCTCGCTAGCGGGGAGGCAGATACGCAGTATTTT
>NA|NA|TRBJ2-1|15|TRBV4-3
CASSQDLSSYNEQFF
TGCGCCAGCAGCCAAGATCTAAGCTCCTACAATGAGCAGTTCTTC
>NA|NA|TRBJ2-1|15|TRBV7-2
CASSRESSNYNEQFF
TGTGCCAGCAGCCGGGAGTCCTCGAATTACAATGAGCAGTTCTTC
>few|TRBD2|TRBJ2-2|19|TRBV11-3
CASSGRRGTSGRNTGELFF
TGTGCCAGCAGCGGTCGACGAGGGACTAGCGGGAGAAATACCGGGGAGCTGTTTTTT
>NA|NA|TRBJ2-5|14|TRBV6-2/TRBV6-3
CASSPGLAGETQYF
TGTGCCAGCAGTCCTGGACTGGCAGGGGAGACCCAGTACTTC
>few|TRBD1|TRBJ1-3|16|TRBV12-3/TRBV12-4
CASSAMTGFQGATIYF
TGTGCCAGCAGTGCCATGACAGGGTTCCAGGGAGCGACCATATATTTT
>NA|TRBD1|TRBJ1-5|15|TRBV4-1
CASSRLQGANQPQHF
TGCGCCAGCAGCCGCCTACAGGGGGCCAATCAGCCCCAGCATTTT
>NA|NA|TRBJ2-3|15|TRBV3-1
CASSQVQLRTDTQYF
TGTGCCAGCAGCCAAGTACAGCTACGCACAGATACGCAGTATTTT
>NA|NA|TRBJ1-6|13|TRBV6-4
CASSDDGNSPLHF
TGTGCCAGCAGTGACGACGGGAATTCACCCCTCCACTTT
>NA|NA|TRBJ1-2|15|TRBV6-5
CASSYTTASNYGYTF
TGTGCCAGCAGTTACACGACAGCCAGTAACTATGGCTACACCTTC
>NA|NA|TRBJ2-3|12|TRBV20-1
CSARGGPGAGYF
TGCAGTGCTAGAGGAGGGCCAGGGGCGGGTTATTTT
>NA|TRBD2|TRBJ2-1|16|TRBV7-7
CASSSIAGADGNKQFF
TGTGCCAGCAGCTCAATAGCGGGGGCAGACGGCAATAAGCAGTTCTTC
>few|TRBD1|TRBJ1-1|11|TRBV12-3/TRBV12-4
CASRGDRAAFF
TGTGCCAGCAGGGGAGACAGGGCGGCTTTCTTT
>few|NA|TRBJ1-5|16|TRBV6-1
CASSPGGAGGNQPQHF
TGTGCCAGCAGTCCGGGCGGGGCAGGGGGCAATCAGCCCCAGCATTTT